The T cell receptor (beta chain) under discussion was sequenced for a study of blood T cell repertoires in COVID-19. Across the whole study: PBMCs, B-cell-depleted T cells, or T cells were the source of the cDNA or gDNA that made up the material.

In the source study's methods: How many nucleated cells were present was estimated from reference gene primer amplification. TCRdb's copy holds only in-frame clones and misses some; the assay was immunoSEQ multiplex PCR. That table is the source of V, J and clone size, and D and trimming were worked out from the DNA. The table records more than 75,000 clones, approximately 89% of them present only once. Germline V gene data show CDR1 as MGHRA and CDR2 as YSYEKL. Deletions cut 1 base from V and 4 bases from J, with 18 bases between. The CDR3 length is 17 residues. J is TRBJ2-3 and V is TRBV4-1, with D possibly being TRBD1 (6 bases). The receptor's source is a man between 50 and 59 years old with acute or convalescent COVID-19. Sequencing used peripheral blood. This CDR3 is CASSQGRQGPRSDTQYF. The CDR3 DNA sequence: TGCGCCAGCAGCCAAGGTCGGCAGGGGCCGCGCTCAGATACGCAGTATTTT.